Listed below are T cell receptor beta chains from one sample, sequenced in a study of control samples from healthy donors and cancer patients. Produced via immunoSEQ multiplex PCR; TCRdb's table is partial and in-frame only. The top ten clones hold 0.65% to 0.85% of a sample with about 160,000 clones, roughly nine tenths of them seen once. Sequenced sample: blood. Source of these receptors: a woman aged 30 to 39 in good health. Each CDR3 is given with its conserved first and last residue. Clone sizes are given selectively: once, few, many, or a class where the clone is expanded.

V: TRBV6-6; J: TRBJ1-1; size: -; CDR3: CASITDGVNTEAFF
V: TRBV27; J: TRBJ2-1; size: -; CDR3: CASSRATSGGMENEQFF
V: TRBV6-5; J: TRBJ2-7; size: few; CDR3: CASNQIETYEQYF
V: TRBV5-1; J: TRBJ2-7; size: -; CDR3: CASSVQGYEQYF
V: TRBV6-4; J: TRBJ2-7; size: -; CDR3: CASSEGPTVSYEQYF
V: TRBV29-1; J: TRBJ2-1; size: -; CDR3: CSGTPATSGKDEQFF
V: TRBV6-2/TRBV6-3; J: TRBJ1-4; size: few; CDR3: CASSLGNPNEKLFF
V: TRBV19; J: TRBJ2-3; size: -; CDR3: CASSPKYSADTQYF
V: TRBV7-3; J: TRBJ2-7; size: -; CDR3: CASSANAGHEQYF
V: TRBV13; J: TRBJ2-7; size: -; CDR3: CASSPGTLADSYEQYF
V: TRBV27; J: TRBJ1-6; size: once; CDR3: CASSQRPYNSPLHF
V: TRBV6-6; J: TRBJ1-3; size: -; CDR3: CASSLSVQGGSGNTIYF
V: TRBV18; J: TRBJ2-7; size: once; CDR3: CASSPQGQGWNEQYF
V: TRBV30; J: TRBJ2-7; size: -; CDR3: CAWSLGTYEQYF
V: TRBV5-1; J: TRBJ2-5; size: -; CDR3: CASRSGTSGSSETQYF
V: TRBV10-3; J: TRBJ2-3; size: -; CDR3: CAIRVGGSPDTQYF
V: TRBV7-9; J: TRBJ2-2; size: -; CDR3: CASSLNLAGLYTGELFF
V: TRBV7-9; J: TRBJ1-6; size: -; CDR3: CASSKQDYNSPLHF
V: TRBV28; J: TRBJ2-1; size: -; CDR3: CASSFKGRSYNEQFF
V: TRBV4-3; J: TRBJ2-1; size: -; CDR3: CASSRVGGSYNEQFF
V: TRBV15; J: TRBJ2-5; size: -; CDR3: CATSSPLGREGGETQYF
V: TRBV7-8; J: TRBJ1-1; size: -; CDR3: CARSHPKDTEAFF
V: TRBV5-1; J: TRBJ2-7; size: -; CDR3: CASSLRSGSYEQYF
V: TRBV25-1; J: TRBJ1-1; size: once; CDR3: CASSESPGTTEAFF
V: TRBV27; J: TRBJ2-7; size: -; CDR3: CASREGAGYEQYF
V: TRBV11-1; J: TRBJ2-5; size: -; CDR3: CASSSTSGSSTETQYF
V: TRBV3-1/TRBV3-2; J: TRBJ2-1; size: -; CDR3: CASSQGLAEIYNEQFF
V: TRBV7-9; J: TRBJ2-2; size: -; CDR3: CASSRHTGELFF
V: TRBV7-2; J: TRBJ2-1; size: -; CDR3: CASSWDSYNEQFF
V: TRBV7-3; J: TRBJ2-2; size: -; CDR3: CASSLLPSLSNTGELFF
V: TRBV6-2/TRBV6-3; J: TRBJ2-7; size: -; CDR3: CASSSRDRSPYEQYF
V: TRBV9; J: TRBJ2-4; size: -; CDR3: CASSAERGAKNIQYF
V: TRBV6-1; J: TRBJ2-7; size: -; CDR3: CASSEALSSGYSYEQYF
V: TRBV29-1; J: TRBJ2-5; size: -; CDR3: CSVAAGRLVETQYF
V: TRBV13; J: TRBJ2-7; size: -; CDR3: CASSPAGYEQYF
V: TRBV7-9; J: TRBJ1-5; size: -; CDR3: CASTSGQGDQPQHF
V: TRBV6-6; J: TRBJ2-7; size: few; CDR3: CASSYSAAGAYEQYF
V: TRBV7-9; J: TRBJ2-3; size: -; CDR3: CASEVADTKSITDTQYF
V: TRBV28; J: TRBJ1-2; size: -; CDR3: CASSLGREYGYTF
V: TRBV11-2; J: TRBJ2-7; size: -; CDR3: CASSLSGFGLNYEQYF
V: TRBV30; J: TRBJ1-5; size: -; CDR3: CAWSERTGANQPQHF
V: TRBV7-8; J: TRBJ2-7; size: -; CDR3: CASSTVGRESDEQYF
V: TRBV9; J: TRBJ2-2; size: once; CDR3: CASSVGDRKGFGGELFF
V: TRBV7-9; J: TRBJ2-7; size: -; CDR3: CASSPSVGGIYEQYF
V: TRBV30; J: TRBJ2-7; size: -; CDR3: CAWSHRVAGVQSSYEQYF
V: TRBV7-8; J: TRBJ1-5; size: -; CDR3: CASSLRSGDGQPQHF
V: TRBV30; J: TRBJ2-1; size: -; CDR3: CAWREGVGYNEQFF
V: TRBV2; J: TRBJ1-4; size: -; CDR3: CASSELKGREKLFF
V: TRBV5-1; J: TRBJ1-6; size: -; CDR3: CASKRDRVDSPLHF